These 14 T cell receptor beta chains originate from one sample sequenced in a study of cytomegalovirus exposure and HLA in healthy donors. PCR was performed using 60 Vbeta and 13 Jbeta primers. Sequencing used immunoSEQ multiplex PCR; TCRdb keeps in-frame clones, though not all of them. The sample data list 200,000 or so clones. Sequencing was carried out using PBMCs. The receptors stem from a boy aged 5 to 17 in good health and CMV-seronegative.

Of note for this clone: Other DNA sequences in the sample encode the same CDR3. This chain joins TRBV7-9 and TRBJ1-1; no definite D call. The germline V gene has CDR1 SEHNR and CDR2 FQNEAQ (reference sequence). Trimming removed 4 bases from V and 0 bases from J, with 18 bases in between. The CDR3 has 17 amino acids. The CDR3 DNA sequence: TGTGCCAGCAGCTCCGGCCTTTTTCGGGATCTGAACACTGAAGCTTTCTTT. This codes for CASSSGLFRDLNTEAFF.

The CDR3 DNA follows: TGTGCCAGCTCGGGGACAGTGAACACTGAAGCTTTCTTT. Residues: CASSGTVNTEAFF. This chain uses TRBV18 with TRBJ1-1, with 7 positions matching TRBD1. CDR1 is KGHSH, CDR2 LQKENI, per germline. The CDR3 extends over 13 amino acids. Unmatched junction bases numbered 1, after V lost 6 bases and J lost 0 bases. Supplemented by reference TRBV18 and TRBJ1-1, the full variable domain reads NAGVMQNPRHLVRRRGQEARLRCSPMKGHSHVYWYRQLPEEGLKFMVYLQKENIIDESGMPKERFSAEFPKEGPSILRIQQVVRGDSAAYFCASSGTVNTEAFFGQGTRLTVV.

CDR3 nucleotide sequence: TGTGCCACAGTCGGCGTCTCGGCGGGAGCTTTCTTT. Translating gives CATVGVSAGAFF. V usage is TRBV6-5 and J usage is TRBJ1-1; D is ambiguous. The CDR3 contains 12 residues. CDR1 and CDR2 from the germline V gene are MNHEY and SVGAGI. The V gene lost 10 bases and the J gene lost 10 bases, with 19 bases spanning the gap.

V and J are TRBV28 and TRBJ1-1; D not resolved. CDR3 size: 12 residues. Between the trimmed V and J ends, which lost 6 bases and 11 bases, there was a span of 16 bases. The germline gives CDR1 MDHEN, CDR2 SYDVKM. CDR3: CASSLIRGGAFF. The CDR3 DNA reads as TGTGCCAGCAGCCTTATCCGAGGTGGGGCTTTCTTT.

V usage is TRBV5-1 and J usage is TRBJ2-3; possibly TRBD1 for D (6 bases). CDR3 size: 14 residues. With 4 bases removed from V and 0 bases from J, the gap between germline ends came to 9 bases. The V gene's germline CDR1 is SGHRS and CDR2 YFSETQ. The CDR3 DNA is TGCGCCAGCAGCCGGGACATTAGCACAGATACGCAGTATTTT. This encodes CASSRDISTDTQYF.

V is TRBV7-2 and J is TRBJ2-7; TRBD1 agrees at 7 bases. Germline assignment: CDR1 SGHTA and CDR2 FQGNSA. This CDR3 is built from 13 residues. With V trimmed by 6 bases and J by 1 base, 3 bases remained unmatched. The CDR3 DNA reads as TGTGCCAGCAGTGGACAGGCTTCCTACGAGCAGTACTTC. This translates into CASSGQASYEQYF. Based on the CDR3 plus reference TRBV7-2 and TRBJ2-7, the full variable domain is GAGVSQSPSNKVTEKGKDVELRCDPISGHTALYWYRQSLGQGLEFLIYFQGNSAPDKSGLPSDRFSAERTGGSVSTLTIQRTQQEDSAVYLCASSGQASYEQYFGPGTRLTVT.

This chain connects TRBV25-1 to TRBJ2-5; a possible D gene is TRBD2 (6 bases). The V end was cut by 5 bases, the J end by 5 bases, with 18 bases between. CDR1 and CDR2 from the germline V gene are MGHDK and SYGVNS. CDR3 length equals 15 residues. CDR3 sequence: CASSNLGDSPETQYF. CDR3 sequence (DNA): TGTGCCAGCAGTAACCTCGGGGACTCCCCGGAGACCCAGTACTTC.

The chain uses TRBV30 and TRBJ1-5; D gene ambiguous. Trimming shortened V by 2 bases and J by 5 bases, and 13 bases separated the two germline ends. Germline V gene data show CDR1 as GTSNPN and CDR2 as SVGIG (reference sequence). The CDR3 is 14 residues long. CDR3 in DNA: TGTGCCTGGAGTCCCGACACGGTTGATCAGCCCCAGCATTTT. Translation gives CAWSPDTVDQPQHF.

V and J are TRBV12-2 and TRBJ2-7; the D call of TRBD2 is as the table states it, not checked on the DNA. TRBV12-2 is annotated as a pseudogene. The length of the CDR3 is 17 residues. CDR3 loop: CASRLGASGGGSREQYF. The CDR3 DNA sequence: TGTGCAAGTCGCTTAGGGGCTAGCGGGGGGGGCTCGAGGGAGCAGTACTTC.

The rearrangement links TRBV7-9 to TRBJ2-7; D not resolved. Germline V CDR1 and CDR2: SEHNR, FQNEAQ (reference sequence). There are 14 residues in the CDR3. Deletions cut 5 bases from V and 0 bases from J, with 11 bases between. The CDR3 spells CASSPQVSSYEQYF. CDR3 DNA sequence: TGTGCCAGCAGCCCTCAGGTGTCCTCCTACGAGCAGTACTTC.

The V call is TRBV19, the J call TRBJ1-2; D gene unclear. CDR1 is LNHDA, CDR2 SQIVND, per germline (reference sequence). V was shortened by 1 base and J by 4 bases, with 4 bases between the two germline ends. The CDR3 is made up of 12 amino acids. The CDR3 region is CASSIARYGYTF. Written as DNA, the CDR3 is TGTGCCAGTAGTATAGCGCGCTATGGCTACACCTTC.

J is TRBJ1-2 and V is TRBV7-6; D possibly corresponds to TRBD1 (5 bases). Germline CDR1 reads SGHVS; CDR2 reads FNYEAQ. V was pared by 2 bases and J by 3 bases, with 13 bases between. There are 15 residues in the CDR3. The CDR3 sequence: CASSLWGRGDYGYTF. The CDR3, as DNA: TGTGCCAGCAGCTTATGGGGTAGGGGTGACTATGGCTACACCTTC.

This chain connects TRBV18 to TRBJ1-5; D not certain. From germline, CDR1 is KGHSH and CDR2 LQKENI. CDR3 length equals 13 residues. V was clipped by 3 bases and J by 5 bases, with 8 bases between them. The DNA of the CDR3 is TGTGCCAGCTCACCCGGGAGAGATCAGCCCCAGCATTTT. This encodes CASSPGRDQPQHF.

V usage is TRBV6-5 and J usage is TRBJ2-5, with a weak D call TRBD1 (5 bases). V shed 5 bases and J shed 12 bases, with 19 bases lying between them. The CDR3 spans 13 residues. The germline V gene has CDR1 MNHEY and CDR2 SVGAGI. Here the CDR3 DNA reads TGTGCCAGCAGTAGGGGAACAAGCAAAGGAAAGTACTTC. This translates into CASSRGTSKGKYF.